Listed below are T cell receptor beta chains from one sample, sequenced in a study of neurological immune-mediated disorders. In TCRdb, the 5' RACE reads were re-called with MiXCR into one record per CDR3 protein. The table includes about 65,000 distinct CDR3 sequences, more than 3.5% detected once. The sequenced sample consisted of PBMCs. The receptors shown here come from a man aged 45-60 years with multiple sclerosis. Both conserved end residues are part of each CDR3. The D gene is left open where the match is weak. Only some rows state a clone size, as once, few, many or a class for expanded clones.

>TRBV11-2|18|TRBJ1-4|many|-
CASSYHSIGFGTNEKLFF
TGTGCCAGCAGCTACCATTCAATCGGGTTTGGGACTAATGAAAAACTGTTTTTT
>TRBV7-2|16|TRBJ1-5|-|TRBD1
CASSLVGTESNQPQHF
TGTGCCAGCAGCTTAGTGGGGACAGAGAGCAATCAGCCCCAGCATTTT
>TRBV5-6|16|TRBJ1-5|many|-
CASSLSAGLLNQPQHF
TGTGCCAGCAGCTTGTCGGCAGGCCTACTCAATCAGCCCCAGCATTTT
>TRBV4-1|19|TRBJ1-2|-|-
CASSQLRTGKAIGNYGYTF
TGCGCCAGCAGCCAACTACGGACTGGCAAAGCGATTGGGAACTATGGCTACACCTTC
>TRBV11-2|12|TRBJ2-1|many|-
CASSSDRNEQFF
TGTGCCAGCAGCTCCGACAGGAATGAGCAGTTCTTC
>TRBV29-1|13|TRBJ2-5|many|TRBD1
CSVEDRVEETQYF
TGCAGCGTTGAGGACAGGGTTGAGGAGACCCAGTACTTC
>TRBV5-1|15|TRBJ1-2|few|TRBD1
CASRSGQGTGYGYTF
TGCGCCAGCAGATCGGGACAGGGGACCGGCTATGGCTACACCTTC
>TRBV12-3/TRBV12-4|15|TRBJ1-1|many|TRBD1
CASRTLTTGSAEAFF
TGTGCCAGCAGAACCCTCACGACAGGGTCGGCTGAAGCTTTCTTT
>TRBV3-1|15|TRBJ1-5|many|-
CASSQALGINQPQHF
TGTGCCAGCAGCCAAGCTCTGGGAATTAATCAGCCCCAGCATTTT
>TRBV7-8|14|TRBJ2-7|few|-
CASSLAPGSGEQYF
TGTGCCAGCAGCTTAGCTCCGGGGTCGGGCGAGCAGTACTTC
>TRBV6-6|13|TRBJ1-5|-|TRBD1
CASRVDRAQPQHF
TGTGCCAGCAGAGTTGACAGGGCCCAGCCCCAGCATTTT